The T cell receptor beta chain described here comes from a study of T cell repertoires in cytomegalovirus infection. Study background: CMV infection together with matching HLA type was indicated by public TCR beta signatures.

This CDR3 is built from 15 residues. Germline V CDR1 and CDR2: MNHEY, SVGAGI. Trimming left V 4 bases short and J 7 bases short, with 16 bases between. TCRdb recomputed calls from the reads with MiXCR, one row per CDR3 protein. The data show approximately 400,000 distinct CDR3 sequences, about a third seen once. Notes on this clonotype: As yet, its antigen is unknown.

The study, taken as a whole, reports: Clonotypes of TCR beta that were HLA-C-restricted and CMV-specific dominated the ex vivo response. Identification of carriers of CMV plus the relevant HLA was achieved through cumulative public TCR beta family frequency.

Sequencing was done on a sample of PBMCs. The sequence was obtained from a human donor in good health (CMV status not recorded). Some clones in this sample may be carry-over from other donors' samples. The genes are TRBV6-5 and TRBJ1-4, with D tentatively TRBD1 (5 bases). The CDR3: CASSSGPRGGEKLFF. CDR3 nucleotides: TGTGCCAGCAGTTCGGGCCCTCGGGGGGGTGAAAAACTGTTTTTT.